The source of this TCR beta chain is a study of graft-versus-host responses after intestinal transplantation. The repertoire was sequenced with immunoSEQ multiplex PCR; TCRdb's copy has only in-frame clones and lacks some. The table records fewer than 30,000 clones, nearly 90% of them present only once. The CDR3 totals 13 residues. With 3 bases removed from V and 0 bases from J, the gap between germline ends came to 6 bases. Germline V gene sequence: CDR1 SGHNT, CDR2 YYREEE (reference sequence). This receptor was identified in a human patient who received an intestinal transplant, so some T cells may come from the graft donor. The rearrangement joins TRBV5-4 to TRBJ1-1; D remains unclear. The source was PBMCs, collected about 460 days after intestinal transplantation. The CDR3 spells CASSSDLNTEAFF. The CDR3 region has the DNA TGTGCCAGCAGCTCAGACTTGAACACTGAAGCTTTCTTT.